The present T cell receptor (beta chain) was sequenced within a study of T-cell memory formation after mild COVID-19. Looked up from germline, CDR1 is LGHNA and CDR2 is YNFKEQ. The CDR3 is 13 amino acids. Trimming pared 1 base from V and 5 bases from J, leaving 6 bases between. In TCRdb, the 5' RACE reads were re-called with MiXCR into one record per CDR3 protein. This table has tens of thousands of distinct CDR3 sequences, about 13% appearing once. This clonotype was counted between two and nine times. The chain has TRBV4-2 and TRBJ2-1; D uncertain. The specimen was PBMCs or a T cell subset sorted from them (not recorded which). This TCR was sampled from an adult woman who had mild COVID-19 (a few samples of this study predate the infection). Cell type and time point are not known. The CDR3 sequence is CASSQGLNNEQFF. The CDR3 nucleotides are TGTGCCAGCAGCCAAGGCCTAAACAATGAGCAGTTCTTC.